Sequencing of this T cell receptor (beta chain) was carried out in a study of T cells in Graves' hyperthyroidism and ophthalmopathy. Notes on the study in general: The blood repertoire included most of the expanded thyroid clonotypes above 0.001.

Amplified regions were TCR beta CDR3 sequences from RNA transcripts. TCR CDR3 underwent first-round RT-PCR with the HTBI primer set. Each CDR3 protein gets one entry after TCRdb re-called the multiplex PCR reads with MiXCR. The sample lists about 400,000 distinct CDR3 sequences, 20% to 25% occurring once. V was shortened by 5 bases and J by 9 bases, with 14 bases between the two germline ends. The CDR3 covers 12 residues. Germline V gives CDR1 SGHTA, CDR2 FQGNSA. This clonotype was picked up many times. The antigen remains unidentified. A lack of ophthalmopathy progression within 18 months defined stable Graves' hyperthyroidism. The authors obtained PBMCs from around 10 ml of fresh peripheral blood.

This receptor was identified in a man between 50 and 59 years old with Graves' hyperthyroidism. This chain joins TRBV7-2 and TRBJ2-7, with D perhaps matching TRBD2 (5 bases). Source material: blood. This CDR3 is CASSVLGGPQYF. DNA of the CDR3: TGTGCCAGCAGCGTGCTAGGAGGCCCGCAGTACTTC.